This T cell receptor (beta chain) is from a study of blood T cell repertoires in COVID-19. Study context: Both acute and convalescent COVID-19 samples were obtained from the United States, Italy and Spain. Sources were T cells, B-cell-depleted T cells, or PBMCs; the material itself was cDNA or gDNA.

As processed by the authors: Reference gene primers were amplified, and this amplification served to estimate nucleated cell counts. Only in-frame clones appear in the TCRdb table, and some are missing; sequencing was by immunoSEQ multiplex PCR. The V and J calls and clone size come from that table; D and trimming were worked out from the DNA. The table lists 300,000 or so clones, roughly 86% of them singletons. The sequencing sample was made of peripheral blood. This clonotype was obtained from a woman aged 45 to 65 who had recovered from COVID-19.

Written as DNA, the CDR3 is TGTGCCAGCAGTTCCTTTTTGAGGGATGCCTACAATGAGCAGTTCTTC. Translation gives CASSSFLRDAYNEQFF. This sequence joins TRBV28 and TRBJ2-1; a weak D match, TRBD2 (5 bases). In germline, CDR1 is MDHEN, CDR2 SYDVKM. The CDR3 runs to 16 residues. The V gene lost 4 bases and the J gene lost 2 bases, with 15 bases spanning the gap.